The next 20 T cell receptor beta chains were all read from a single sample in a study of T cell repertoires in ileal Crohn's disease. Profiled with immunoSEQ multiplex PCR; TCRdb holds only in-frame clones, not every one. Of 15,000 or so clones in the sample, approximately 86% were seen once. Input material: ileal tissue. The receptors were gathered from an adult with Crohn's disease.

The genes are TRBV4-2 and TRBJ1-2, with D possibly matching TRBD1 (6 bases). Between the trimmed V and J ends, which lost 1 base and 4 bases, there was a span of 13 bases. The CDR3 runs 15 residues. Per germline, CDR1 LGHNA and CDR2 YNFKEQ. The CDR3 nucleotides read TGTGCCAGCAGCCAAGGCTCAGGGACAAGCTATGGCTACACCTTC. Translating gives CASSQGSGTSYGYTF.

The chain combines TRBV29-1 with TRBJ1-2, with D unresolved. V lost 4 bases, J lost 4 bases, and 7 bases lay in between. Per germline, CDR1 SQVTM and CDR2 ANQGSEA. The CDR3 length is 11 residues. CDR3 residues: CSVATLYGYTF. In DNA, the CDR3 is TGCAGCGTTGCCACTCTCTATGGCTACACCTTC.

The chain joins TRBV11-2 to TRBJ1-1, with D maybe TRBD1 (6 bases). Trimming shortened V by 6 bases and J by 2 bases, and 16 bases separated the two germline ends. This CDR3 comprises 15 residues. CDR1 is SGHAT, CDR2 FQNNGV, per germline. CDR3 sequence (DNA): TGTGCCAGCAGTTTAAATACAGGGAGCAACACTGAAGCTTTCTTT. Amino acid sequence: CASSLNTGSNTEAFF.

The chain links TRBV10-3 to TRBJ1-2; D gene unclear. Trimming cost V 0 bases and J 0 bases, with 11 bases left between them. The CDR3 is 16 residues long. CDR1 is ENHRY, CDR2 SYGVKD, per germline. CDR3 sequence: CAISESWYRANYGYTF. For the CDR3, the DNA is TGTGCCATCAGTGAGTCGTGGTACAGAGCTAACTATGGCTACACCTTC.

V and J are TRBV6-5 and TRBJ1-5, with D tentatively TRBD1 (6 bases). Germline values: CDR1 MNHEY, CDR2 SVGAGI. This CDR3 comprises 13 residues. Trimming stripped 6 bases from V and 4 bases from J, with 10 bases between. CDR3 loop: CASRGHQNQPQHF. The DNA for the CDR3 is TGTGCCAGCAGGGGACACCAGAATCAGCCCCAGCATTTT.

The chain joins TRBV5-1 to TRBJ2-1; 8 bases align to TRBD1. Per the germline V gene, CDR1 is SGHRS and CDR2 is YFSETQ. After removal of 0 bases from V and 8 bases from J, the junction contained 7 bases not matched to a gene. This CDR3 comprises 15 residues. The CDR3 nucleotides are TGCGCCAGCAGCTTGGGGCAGGGGGCATTCGATGAGCAGTTCTTC. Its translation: CASSLGQGAFDEQFF.

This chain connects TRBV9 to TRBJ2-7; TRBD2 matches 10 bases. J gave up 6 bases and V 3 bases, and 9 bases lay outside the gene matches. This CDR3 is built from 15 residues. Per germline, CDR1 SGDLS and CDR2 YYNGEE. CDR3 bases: TGTGCCAGCAGCGGGGATTCTAGCGGGAGAGGCGAGCAGTACTTC. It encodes CASSGDSSGRGEQYF.

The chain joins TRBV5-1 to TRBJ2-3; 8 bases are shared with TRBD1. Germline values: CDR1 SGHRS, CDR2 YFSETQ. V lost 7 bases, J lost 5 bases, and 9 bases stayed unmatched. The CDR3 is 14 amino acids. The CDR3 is CASSPDRELDTQYF. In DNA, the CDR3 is TGCGCCAGCTCCCCGGACAGGGAGTTAGATACGCAGTATTTT.

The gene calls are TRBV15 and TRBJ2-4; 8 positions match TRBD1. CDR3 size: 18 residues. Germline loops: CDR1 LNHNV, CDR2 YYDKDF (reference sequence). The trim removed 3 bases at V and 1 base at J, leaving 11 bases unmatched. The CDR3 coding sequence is TGTGCCACCAGCAGTAAACTTCAGGGGGCAATGGCCAAAAACATTCAGTACTTC. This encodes CATSSKLQGAMAKNIQYF. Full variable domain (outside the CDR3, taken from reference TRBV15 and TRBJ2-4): DAMVIQNPRYQVTQFGKPVTLSCSQTLNHNVMYWYQQKSSQAPKLLFHYYDKDFNNEADTPDNFQSRRPNTSFCFLDIRSPGLGDTAMYLCATSSKLQGAMAKNIQYFGAGTRLSVL.

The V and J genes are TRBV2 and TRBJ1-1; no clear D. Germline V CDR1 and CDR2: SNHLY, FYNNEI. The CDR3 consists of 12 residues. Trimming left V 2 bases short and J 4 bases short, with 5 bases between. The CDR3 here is CASSERGTEAFF. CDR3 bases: TGTGCCAGCAGTGAACGGGGCACTGAAGCTTTCTTT.

CDR3 bases: TGCGCCAGCAGCCTCACGGGACTAGCGGGGGATGAGCAGTTCTTC. Translating it yields CASSLTGLAGDEQFF. The chain combines TRBV5-1 with TRBJ2-1, with 14 bases that match TRBD2. The junction had 5 bases not matched to a gene; V was cut back by 4 bases and J by 8 bases. CDR3 length: 15 residues. CDR1 and CDR2 from the germline V gene are SGHRS and YFSETQ.

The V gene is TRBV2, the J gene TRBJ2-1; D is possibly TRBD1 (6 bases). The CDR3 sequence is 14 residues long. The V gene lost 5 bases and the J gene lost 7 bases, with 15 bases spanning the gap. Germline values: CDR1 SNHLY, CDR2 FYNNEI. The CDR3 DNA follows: TGTGCCAGCAGTTTCGGGACAAACAGAAATGAGCAGTTCTTC. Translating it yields CASSFGTNRNEQFF.

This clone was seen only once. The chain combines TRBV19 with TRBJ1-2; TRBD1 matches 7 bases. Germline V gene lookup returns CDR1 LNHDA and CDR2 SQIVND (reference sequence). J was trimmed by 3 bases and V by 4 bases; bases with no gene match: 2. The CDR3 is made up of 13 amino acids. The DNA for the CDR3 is TGTGCCAGTAGTACTACAGGGGACTATGGCTACACCTTC. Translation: CASSTTGDYGYTF.

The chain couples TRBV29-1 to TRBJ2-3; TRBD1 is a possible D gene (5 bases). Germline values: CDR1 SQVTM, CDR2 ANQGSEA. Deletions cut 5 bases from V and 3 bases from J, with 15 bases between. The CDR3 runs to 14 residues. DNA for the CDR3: TGCAGCGTTCACCCATTGGGGCGGACAGATACGCAGTATTTT. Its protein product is CSVHPLGRTDTQYF.

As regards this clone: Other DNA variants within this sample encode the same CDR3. The CDR3 nucleotides are TGTGCCAGCAGCGTAGTATCGGGAGATACGCAGTATTTT. This codes for CASSVVSGDTQYF. This chain uses TRBV9 with TRBJ2-3; D uncertain. The V gene's germline CDR1 is SGDLS and CDR2 YYNGEE. This CDR3 has 13 amino acids. V lost 0 bases and J lost 5, with 7 bases in between.

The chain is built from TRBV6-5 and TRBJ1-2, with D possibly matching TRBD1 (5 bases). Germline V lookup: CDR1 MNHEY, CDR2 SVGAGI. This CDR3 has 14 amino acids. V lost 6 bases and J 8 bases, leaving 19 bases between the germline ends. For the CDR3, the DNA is TGTGCCAGCAGGTCCTCGGGACTCTCTGTCGGCTACACCTTC. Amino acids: CASRSSGLSVGYTF.

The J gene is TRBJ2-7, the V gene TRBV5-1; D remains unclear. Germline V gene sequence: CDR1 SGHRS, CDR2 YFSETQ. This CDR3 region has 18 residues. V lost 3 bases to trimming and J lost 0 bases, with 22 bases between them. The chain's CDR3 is CASSSEPFVGQSSYEQYF. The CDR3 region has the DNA TGCGCCAGCAGCTCCGAACCTTTCGTTGGGCAAAGCTCCTACGAGCAGTACTTC.

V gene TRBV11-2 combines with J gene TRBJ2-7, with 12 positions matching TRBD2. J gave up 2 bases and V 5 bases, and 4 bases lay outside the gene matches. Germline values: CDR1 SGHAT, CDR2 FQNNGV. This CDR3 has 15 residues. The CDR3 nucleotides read TGTGCCAGCAGCCTAGGACTAGCGGGGACCTACGAGCAGTACTTC. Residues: CASSLGLAGTYEQYF.

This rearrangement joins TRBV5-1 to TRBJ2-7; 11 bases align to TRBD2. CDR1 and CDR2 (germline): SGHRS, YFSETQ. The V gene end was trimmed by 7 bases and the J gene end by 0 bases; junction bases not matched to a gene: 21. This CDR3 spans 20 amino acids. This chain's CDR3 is CASFGGDGLAGLGDSYEQYF. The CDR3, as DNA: TGCGCCAGCTTTGGGGGCGATGGACTAGCGGGTCTCGGAGACTCCTACGAGCAGTACTTC.

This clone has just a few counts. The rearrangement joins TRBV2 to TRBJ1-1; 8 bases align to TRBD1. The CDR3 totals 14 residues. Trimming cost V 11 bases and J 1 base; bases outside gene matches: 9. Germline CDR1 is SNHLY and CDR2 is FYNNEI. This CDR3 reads CAGKGGTGNTEAFF. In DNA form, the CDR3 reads TGTGCCGGGAAGGGGGGGACAGGGAACACTGAAGCTTTCTTT.